What follows is one TCR beta chain and its context. Its antigen remains unidentified. The data were taken from a study of T cell responses to AZD1222 COVID-19 vaccine. General study points: Sampling captured repertoires only after the peak T cell response. Spike was spanned by vaccine-associated CD4 TCRs, with dominance at 160-218 and 743-854. Breadth and depth of Spike-specific TCRs rose after two AZD1222 doses.

The data were produced by immunoSEQ multiplex PCR, yet TCRdb's version contains in-frame clones alone and is incomplete. The sample lists 210,000 or so clones, approximately 94% occurring once. V was pared by 3 bases and J by 6 bases, with 9 bases between. The germline CDR1 and CDR2 sequences are PRHDT and FYEKMQ (reference sequence). The CDR3 has 12 amino acids. The V call is TRBV13, the J call TRBJ2-7; D gene unclear. Here the sequenced sample was peripheral blood, taken on day 0 of MenACWY control vaccination. The source of this sequence is an adult in good health. The CDR3 sequence is CASSFNRVEQYF. The DNA for the CDR3 is TGTGCCAGCAGCTTTAACCGGGTCGAGCAGTACTTC.